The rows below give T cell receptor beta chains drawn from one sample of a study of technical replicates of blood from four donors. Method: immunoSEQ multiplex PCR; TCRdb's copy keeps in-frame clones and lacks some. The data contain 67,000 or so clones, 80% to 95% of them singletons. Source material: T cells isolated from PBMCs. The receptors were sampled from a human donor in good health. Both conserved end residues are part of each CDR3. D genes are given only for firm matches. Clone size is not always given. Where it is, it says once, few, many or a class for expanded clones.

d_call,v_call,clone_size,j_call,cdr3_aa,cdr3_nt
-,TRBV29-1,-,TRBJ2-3,CSVEGLNFKSDTQYF,TGCAGCGTTGAAGGACTCAATTTCAAGTCAGATACGCAGTATTTT
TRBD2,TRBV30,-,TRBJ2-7,CAWRKSGLAGYRDEQYF,TGTGCCTGGAGGAAGTCGGGCCTAGCGGGATATCGGGACGAGCAGTACTTC
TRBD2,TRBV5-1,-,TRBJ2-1,CASSPLGLAGTEQFF,TGCGCCAGCAGCCCCTTGGGACTAGCGGGAACTGAGCAGTTCTTC
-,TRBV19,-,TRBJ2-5,CASSIGQSRETQYF,TGTGCCAGTAGTATTGGGCAGTCCAGGGAGACCCAGTACTTC
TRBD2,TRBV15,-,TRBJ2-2,CATSRGIRLRGVAGGLVTGELFF,TGTGCCACCAGCAGAGGCATTCGGTTGAGGGGGGTAGCGGGAGGTCTAGTCACCGGGGAGCTGTTTTTT
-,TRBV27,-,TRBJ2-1,CASSLFALAAYNEQFF,TGTGCCAGCAGTTTATTCGCCCTAGCCGCATACAATGAGCAGTTCTTC
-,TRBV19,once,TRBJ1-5,CASSIGRGVKGNQPQHF,TGTGCCAGTAGTATAGGCCGGGGGGTGAAGGGCAATCAGCCCCAGCATTTT
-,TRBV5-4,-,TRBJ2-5,CASSLGRVQETQYF,TGTGCCAGCAGCTTGGGGCGGGTACAAGAGACCCAGTACTTC
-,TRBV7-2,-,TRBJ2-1,CASSLYPDNEQFF,TGTGCCAGCAGCTTATACCCAGACAATGAGCAGTTCTTC
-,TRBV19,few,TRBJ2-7,CASSILAGGQDEQYF,TGTGCCAGTAGTATTCTTGCGGGAGGACAGGACGAGCAGTACTTC
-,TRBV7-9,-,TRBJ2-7,CASSSSSYEQYF,TGTGCCAGCAGCTCGAGCTCCTACGAGCAGTACTTC
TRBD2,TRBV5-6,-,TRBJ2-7,CASSGTNLFYEQYF,TGTGCCAGCAGCGGGACTAACTTATTCTACGAGCAGTACTTC
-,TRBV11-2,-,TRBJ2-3,CASSWWGVAPDTQYF,TGTGCCAGCAGCTGGTGGGGCGTAGCACCAGATACGCAGTATTTT
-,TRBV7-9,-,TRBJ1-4,CASSLASGGNEKLFF,TGTGCCAGCAGCTTAGCCTCCGGGGGGAATGAAAAACTGTTTTTT
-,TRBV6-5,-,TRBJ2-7,CASSYDPQQGGEQYF,TGTGCCAGCAGTTACGATCCCCAACAGGGGGGGGAGCAGTACTTC
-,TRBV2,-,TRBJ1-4,CASSPQGLTNEKLFF,TGTGCCAGCAGCCCCCAGGGGTTAACTAATGAAAAACTGTTTTTT
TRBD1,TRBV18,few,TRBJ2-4,CASSPLDRAKNIQYF,TGTGCCAGCTCACCATTGGACAGGGCTAAAAACATTCAGTACTTC
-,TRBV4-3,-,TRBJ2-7,CASSQDSGNEQYF,TGCGCCAGCAGCCAAGATTCAGGGAACGAGCAGTACTTC
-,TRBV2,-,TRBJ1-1,CATQTGNAEAFF,TGTGCCACTCAAACAGGGAATGCTGAAGCTTTCTTT
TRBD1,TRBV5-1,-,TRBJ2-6,CASSRLQGAGANVLTF,TGCGCCAGCAGCAGGTTACAGGGGGCTGGGGCCAACGTCCTGACTTTC
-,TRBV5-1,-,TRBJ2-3,CASSLDTNTDTQYF,TGCGCCAGCAGCTTGGACACAAACACAGATACGCAGTATTTT
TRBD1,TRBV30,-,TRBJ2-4,CAWSGTGAWGDKNIQYF,TGTGCCTGGAGTGGGACAGGGGCTTGGGGAGACAAAAACATTCAGTACTTC
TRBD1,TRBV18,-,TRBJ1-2,CASSSLGTGALGYGYTF,TGTGCCAGCTCATCCCTAGGGACAGGGGCCCTCGGCTATGGCTACACCTTC
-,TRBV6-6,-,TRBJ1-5,CASSRVGQISNQPQHF,TGTGCCAGCAGCCGAGTAGGACAGATTAGCAATCAGCCCCAGCATTTT
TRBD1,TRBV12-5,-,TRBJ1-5,CASGFLTGGFKPQHF,TGTGCTAGTGGCTTCCTTACAGGGGGCTTTAAGCCCCAGCATTTT
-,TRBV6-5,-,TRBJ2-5,CASSVQETQYF,TGTGCCAGTAGCGTTCAAGAGACCCAGTACTTC
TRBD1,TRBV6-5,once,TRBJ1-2,CASSYGDRGGYTF,TGTGCCAGCAGTTACGGCGACAGGGGTGGCTACACCTTC
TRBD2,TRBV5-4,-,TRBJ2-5,CASSLSGLAGDHF,TGTGCCAGCAGCTTGTCAGGACTAGCGGGAGATCACTTC
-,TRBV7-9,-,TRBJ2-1,CASSLEISADSYNEQFF,TGTGCCAGCAGCTTAGAAATAAGCGCTGACTCCTACAATGAGCAGTTCTTC
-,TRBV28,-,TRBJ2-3,CASRRGTDTQYF,TGTGCCAGCAGGCGAGGCACAGATACGCAGTATTTT
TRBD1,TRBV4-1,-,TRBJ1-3,CASSQGGQGLRFGNTIYF,TGCGCCAGCAGCCAAGGGGGACAGGGGCTAAGGTTCGGAAACACCATATATTTT
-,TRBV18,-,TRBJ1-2,CASSPAADARGYTF,TGTGCCAGCTCACCAGCAGCGGATGCCAGAGGCTACACCTTC
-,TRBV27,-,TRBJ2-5,CASRRALGETQYF,TGTGCCAGCCGGAGGGCCCTCGGGGAGACCCAGTACTTC
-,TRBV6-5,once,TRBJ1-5,CASSPDRINQPQHF,TGTGCCAGCAGTCCAGACAGAATTAATCAGCCCCAGCATTTT
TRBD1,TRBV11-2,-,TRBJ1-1,CASSLWTGKEGSTEAFF,TGTGCCAGCAGCTTATGGACAGGGAAAGAGGGAAGCACTGAAGCTTTCTTT
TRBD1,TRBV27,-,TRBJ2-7,CASSFPGQRYYEQYF,TGTGCCAGCAGTTTCCCGGGACAGAGATACTACGAGCAGTACTTC
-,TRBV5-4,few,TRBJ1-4,CASSQGNEKLFF,TGTGCCAGCAGCCAGGGAAATGAAAAACTGTTTTTT
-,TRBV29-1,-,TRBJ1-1,CSVDPLQGYPEAFF,TGCAGCGTTGATCCCCTGCAGGGCTACCCTGAAGCTTTCTTT
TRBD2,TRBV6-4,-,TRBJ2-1,CASRRESGTSGSHLYNEQFF,TGTGCCAGCAGAAGAGAATCCGGGACTAGCGGGAGCCATCTTTACAATGAGCAGTTCTTC
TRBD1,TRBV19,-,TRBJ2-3,CASTTDRESTQYF,TGTGCCAGTACTACTGACAGGGAGAGTACGCAGTATTTT
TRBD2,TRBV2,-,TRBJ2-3,CASSELGLAGGHDTQYF,TGTGCCAGCAGTGAATTGGGACTAGCGGGAGGGCATGATACGCAGTATTTT
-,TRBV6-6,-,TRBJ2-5,CASSYSSQETQYF,TGTGCCAGCAGTTACTCCAGCCAAGAGACCCAGTACTTC
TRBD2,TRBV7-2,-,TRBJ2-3,CASSFQGWGGTDTQYF,TGTGCCAGCAGCTTCCAAGGTTGGGGGGGGACAGATACGCAGTATTTT
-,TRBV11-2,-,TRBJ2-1,CASSLDPSNEQFF,TGTGCCAGCAGCTTAGATCCTAGTAATGAGCAGTTCTTC
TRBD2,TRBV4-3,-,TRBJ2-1,CASSQEKREVDNEQFF,TGCGCCAGCAGCCAGGAAAAGCGGGAGGTCGACAATGAGCAGTTCTTC
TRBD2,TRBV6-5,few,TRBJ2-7,CASSRGLAGEYEQYF,TGTGCCAGCAGCCGAGGACTAGCGGGAGAATACGAGCAGTACTTC
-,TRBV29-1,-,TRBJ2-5,CSVGGYGETQYF,TGCAGCGTTGGAGGGTATGGAGAGACCCAGTACTTC
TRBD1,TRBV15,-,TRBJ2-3,CATRIGGLTDTQYF,TGTGCCACCAGGATAGGGGGCCTCACAGATACGCAGTATTTT
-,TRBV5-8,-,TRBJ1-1,CASSLRGRDTEAFF,TGTGCCAGCAGCTTAAGGGGGAGGGACACTGAAGCTTTCTTT
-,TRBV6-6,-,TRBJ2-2,CATKIQEVTGELFF,TGTGCCACCAAGATACAGGAAGTTACCGGGGAGCTGTTTTTT
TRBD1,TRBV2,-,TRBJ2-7,CAVSGTGSYEQYF,TGTGCCGTCTCCGGGACAGGTTCCTACGAGCAGTACTTC
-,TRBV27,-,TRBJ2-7,CASSLRQTYEQYF,TGTGCCAGCAGTCTACGACAGACCTACGAGCAGTACTTC
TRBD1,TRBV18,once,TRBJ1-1,CASSLGQGNTEAFF,TGTGCCAGCTCACTGGGACAGGGAAACACTGAAGCTTTCTTT
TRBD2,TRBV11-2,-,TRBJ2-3,CASSPGLAETTDTQYF,TGTGCCAGCAGCCCCGGACTAGCGGAAACCACAGATACGCAGTATTTT
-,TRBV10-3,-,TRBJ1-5,CATRSRGGEPQHF,TGTGCCACCCGGTCCCGCGGGGGGGAGCCCCAGCATTTT
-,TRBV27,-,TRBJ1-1,CASSWRGGNTEAFF,TGTGCCAGCAGTTGGAGGGGGGGGAACACTGAAGCTTTCTTT
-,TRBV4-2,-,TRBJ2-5,CASSQDKADRLSQETQYF,TGTGCCAGCAGCCAAGATAAGGCCGACAGGTTAAGTCAAGAGACCCAGTACTTC